This entry describes one T cell receptor (beta chain). Antigen unknown. Repertoires were generated with immunoSEQ multiplex PCR, while TCRdb's copy carries only in-frame clones and drops some. The table lists 65,000 to 70,000 clones, 80% to 85% of them singletons. Trimming removed 5 bases from V and 0 bases from J; junction bases left unmatched: 10. The CDR3 totals 17 residues. The germline gives CDR1 LNHDA, CDR2 SQIVND (reference sequence). The source of the sample is a study of OX40 agonist ivuxolimab in advanced cancers. Whole-study context: Given to patients was ivuxolimab, an agonistic anti-OX40 (CD134) antibody.

The study, taken as a whole, reports: Blood T cells, both CD4+ and CD8+, expanded clonally by week 6 at 0.1 to 3.0 mg/kg. Some nonresponders additionally presented with little normalized T-cell clonal expansion. Mean expanded clone counts were higher in CD8+ than CD4+ T cells.

The sequences come from CD4+ or CD8+ T cells sorted from blood, collected in a trial of the OX40 agonist ivuxolimab. This chain uses TRBV19 with TRBJ1-1; 9 positions match TRBD1. The sequence derives from an adult with an advanced solid tumor such as melanoma, head and neck, liver or kidney cancer. In DNA, the CDR3 is TGTGCCAGTAGTTCACGACAGGGGGGGAAGGTGAACACTGAAGCTTTCTTT. This encodes CASSSRQGGKVNTEAFF.